This TCR beta chain was identified during a study of identical twins. Whole-study findings and limits: An excess of low generation probability was shown by twin-shared out-of-frame alpha sequences. The abundant beta clonotypes from cord blood had fewer insertions, and memory repertoires had none of this.

A few counts support this clonotype. Its target is not known. This CDR3 comprises 14 residues. V was pared by 4 bases and J by 5 bases, with 12 bases between. CDR1 LNHDA and CDR2 SQIVND come from the germline V gene (reference sequence). TCRdb re-derived calls from the 5' RACE reads in MiXCR, one entry per CDR3 protein. In the table there are some 760,000 distinct CDR3 sequences, approximately 18% of which are singletons. These data were also reused for a study on T cells expressing NK-cell markers. From that study: In the group of eight sequenced donors, seven were HCMV-seropositive and one was seronegative. The authors restricted sorting to alpha-beta TCR T cells with an anti-gamma-delta TCR antibody in several experiments.

This receptor was obtained from a woman under 30 in good health. Sequencing was performed on PBMCs. The V call is TRBV19, the J call TRBJ1-5, with D maybe TRBD1 (5 bases). The DNA for the CDR3 is TGTGCCAGTAGTAAAGGGGTAAATTATCAGCCCCAGCATTTT. Translation: CASSKGVNYQPQHF.